This TCR beta chain was captured by sequencing in a study of shared clonotypes between healthy human individuals. Study-level results: Measured sharing among donors was expected to vary with sequencing depth. Naive CD4 clonotypes overlapped across a handful of donors at about 5%.

Trimming at V came to 7 bases and at J to 1 base, leaving 5 bases not matched to a gene. Germline lookup yields CDR1 SQVTM and CDR2 ANQGSEA. This CDR3 region has 14 residues. Clones were sequenced by immunoSEQ multiplex PCR, and TCRdb holds only the in-frame ones, with some missing. The table records about 2.3 million clones, approximately 95% of them present only once. Study donors comprised healthy, HIV-negative adults devoid of recent acute infection or vaccination. In the CD4+ fraction, cells were divided into CD45RA+ naive and CD45RA-negative memory subsets. In its sample, this clone was seen once. What it recognizes is unknown.

Sequencing input: naive CD4+ T cells from PBMCs. This sample's subset: CD45RA+ positively selected. This TCR was sampled from a man between 18 and 29 years old in good health. Some clones in this sample may be carry-over from other donors' samples. The chain carries TRBV29-1 and TRBJ2-2; 8 bases fit TRBD1. CDR3 in amino acids: CSAGTGLNTGELFF. In nucleotides, the CDR3 is TGCAGCGCGGGGACAGGCCTGAACACCGGGGAGCTGTTTTTT.